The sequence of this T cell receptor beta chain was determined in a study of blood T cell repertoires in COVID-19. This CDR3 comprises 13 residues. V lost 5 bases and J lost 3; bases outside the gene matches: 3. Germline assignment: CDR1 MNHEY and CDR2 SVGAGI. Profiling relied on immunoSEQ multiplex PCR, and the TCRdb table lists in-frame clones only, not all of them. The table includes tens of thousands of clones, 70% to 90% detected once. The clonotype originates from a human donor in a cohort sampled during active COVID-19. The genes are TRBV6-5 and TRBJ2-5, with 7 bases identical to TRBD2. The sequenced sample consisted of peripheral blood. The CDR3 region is CASSKSGKETQYF. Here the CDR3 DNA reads TGTGCCAGCAGTAAGAGCGGGAAAGAGACCCAGTACTTC.